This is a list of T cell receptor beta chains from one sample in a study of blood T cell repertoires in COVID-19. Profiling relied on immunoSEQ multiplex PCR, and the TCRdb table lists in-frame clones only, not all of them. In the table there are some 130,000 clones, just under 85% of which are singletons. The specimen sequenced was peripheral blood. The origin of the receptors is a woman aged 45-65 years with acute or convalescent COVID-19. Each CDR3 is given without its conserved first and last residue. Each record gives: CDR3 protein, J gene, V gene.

CDR3 protein: ASRQEEQGTRGPRMGYT
J gene: TRBJ1-2
V gene: TRBV5-1

CDR3 protein: ASSYRVGHADSGNTIY
J gene: TRBJ1-3
V gene: TRBV6-2/TRBV6-3

CDR3 protein: ASSLVQPTDTQY
J gene: TRBJ2-3
V gene: TRBV5-5

CDR3 protein: ASSEVSGRGIPGELF
J gene: TRBJ2-2
V gene: TRBV6-1

CDR3 protein: ATSRGGTSNTEAF
J gene: TRBJ1-1
V gene: TRBV15

CDR3 protein: ASSVPGTSGFNEQF
J gene: TRBJ2-1
V gene: TRBV5-5

CDR3 protein: ASSVTGQFNSGAF
J gene: TRBJ1-1
V gene: TRBV9

CDR3 protein: ATERRTGGYQPQH
J gene: TRBJ1-5
V gene: TRBV15

CDR3 protein: ASSARPRRSYNEQF
J gene: TRBJ2-1
V gene: TRBV9

CDR3 protein: ASSPPNRYYEQY
J gene: TRBJ2-7
V gene: TRBV5-6

CDR3 protein: ASSGGGWELF
J gene: TRBJ2-2
V gene: TRBV2

CDR3 protein: ASDMGGGPEAF
J gene: TRBJ1-1
V gene: TRBV7-9

CDR3 protein: AWSREGIVYGYT
J gene: TRBJ1-2
V gene: TRBV30

CDR3 protein: ASSSSGNTEAF
J gene: TRBJ1-1
V gene: TRBV3-1/TRBV3-2

CDR3 protein: ASSIPDGNRNTIY
J gene: TRBJ1-3
V gene: TRBV19

CDR3 protein: ASSQDQALGQPQH
J gene: TRBJ1-5
V gene: TRBV4-1

CDR3 protein: ASMLGAHYGYT
J gene: TRBJ1-2
V gene: TRBV6-5

CDR3 protein: ASSQSGTNEQF
J gene: TRBJ2-1
V gene: TRBV3-1/TRBV3-2

CDR3 protein: ASSPPGQGGTGANVLT
J gene: TRBJ2-6
V gene: TRBV18

CDR3 protein: ASSQERSGELF
J gene: TRBJ2-2
V gene: TRBV4-1

CDR3 protein: ASSLAQGSPPH
J gene: TRBJ1-6
V gene: TRBV12-3/TRBV12-4

CDR3 protein: ASRLGPGINNYGYT
J gene: TRBJ1-2
V gene: TRBV5-6

CDR3 protein: ASSLGQGFVRDYEQY
J gene: TRBJ2-7
V gene: TRBV5-1

CDR3 protein: ASSQAGQSYYSGYT
J gene: TRBJ1-2
V gene: TRBV14

CDR3 protein: SARVSEGYT
J gene: TRBJ1-2
V gene: TRBV20-1

CDR3 protein: ASSLGRQKGQPQH
J gene: TRBJ1-5
V gene: TRBV5-6

CDR3 protein: ASSLTMRGSITDTQY
J gene: TRBJ2-3
V gene: TRBV27

CDR3 protein: ASSLRTSGGRNTGELF
J gene: TRBJ2-2
V gene: TRBV5-1

CDR3 protein: ATSGDRRRAQH
J gene: TRBJ1-5
V gene: TRBV24-1

CDR3 protein: ASSQAAAGTEAF
J gene: TRBJ1-1
V gene: TRBV3-1/TRBV3-2

CDR3 protein: ASSGGNYGYT
J gene: TRBJ1-2
V gene: TRBV27

CDR3 protein: ASSIRPRVGNQPQH
J gene: TRBJ1-5
V gene: TRBV19

CDR3 protein: SVILAGVYNEQF
J gene: TRBJ2-1
V gene: TRBV29-1

CDR3 protein: ASRWTGQGYT
J gene: TRBJ1-2
V gene: TRBV28

CDR3 protein: ASSGEGYNSPLH
J gene: TRBJ1-6
V gene: TRBV7-9

CDR3 protein: ASSPGGVSYEQY
J gene: TRBJ2-7
V gene: TRBV18

CDR3 protein: ASSSLLGGGYTGELF
J gene: TRBJ2-2
V gene: TRBV28

CDR3 protein: ASISQGFGYT
J gene: TRBJ1-2
V gene: TRBV12-3/TRBV12-4

CDR3 protein: ASSRTSGDSYEQY
J gene: TRBJ2-7
V gene: TRBV6-5

CDR3 protein: ASSYRGAHGYT
J gene: TRBJ1-2
V gene: TRBV5-5